This passage covers 27 T cell receptor beta chains from one sample sequenced in a study of blood T cell repertoires in COVID-19 (dated by TCRdb to the early 2020s). The library was made by the immunoSEQ multiplex PCR assay. This is the immuneACCESS table as TCRdb keeps it, with only in-frame sequences that have V and J called. A part of the clones is gone; compared with another copy, unresolved V genes explain less than half, and the rest is unexplained. The sample includes about 220,000 clones, with just over 85% observed a single time. The top ten clones comprise about 4% of the sample. The specimen sequenced was PBMCs or T cells enriched from blood (not recorded which). These receptors were obtained from a woman aged 40 to 49 with acute COVID-19.

This chain uses TRBV10-3 with TRBJ2-7; 14 bases line up with TRBD2. Unmatched junction bases numbered 3, after V lost 4 bases and J lost 7 bases. Germline loops: CDR1 ENHRY, CDR2 SYGVKD. This CDR3 spans 14 amino acids. CDR3 in amino acids: CAISGLAGGFEQYF. In nucleotides, the CDR3 is TGTGCCATCAGTGGACTAGCGGGGGGGTTTGAGCAGTACTTC.

The J gene is TRBJ2-3, the V gene TRBV12-5, with D possibly matching TRBD1 (6 bases). Germline V gene sequence: CDR1 LGHNT, CDR2 FRNRAP. V gave up 6 bases and J gave up 0 bases, with 10 bases separating them. The CDR3 consists of 14 residues. The CDR3 reads CASGQGTSTDTQYF. The CDR3 DNA reads TGTGCTAGTGGACAGGGTACGAGCACAGATACGCAGTATTTT.

V usage is TRBV7-3 and J usage is TRBJ2-7; the match to TRBD1 covers 8 bases. The CDR3 runs to 15 residues. In germline, CDR1 is SGHTA, CDR2 FQGTGA. The V gene end was trimmed by 5 bases and the J gene end by 3 bases; junction bases not matched to a gene: 9. DNA for the CDR3: TGTGCCAGCAGCCCAGGACAGGGTGGACTCTACGAGCAGTACTTC. Encoded protein: CASSPGQGGLYEQYF.

The chain joins TRBV2 to TRBJ2-7, with 8 bases fitting TRBD1. The CDR3 is made up of 16 amino acids. Germline V gene data show CDR1 as SNHLY and CDR2 as FYNNEI. Losses at the gene ends were 5 bases for V and 0 bases for J; bases not matched to a gene: 9. The CDR3 region has the DNA TGTGCCAGCAGTCGAGACAGGGGCTACAACTCCTACGAGCAGTACGTC. It yields the protein CASSRDRGYNSYEQYV.

V gene TRBV18 combines with J gene TRBJ1-1; D is unresolved. V shed 3 bases and J shed 3 bases, with 14 bases lying between them. The CDR3 is 15 amino acids. Per germline, CDR1 KGHSH and CDR2 LQKENI. CDR3 sequence reads: CASSPQTNQDTEAFF. The CDR3 DNA follows: TGTGCCAGCTCACCTCAGACAAACCAGGACACTGAAGCTTTCTTT.

J is TRBJ2-7 and V is TRBV7-2, with D possibly TRBD1 on 6 matching bases. The CDR3 runs 16 residues. Germline values: CDR1 SGHTA, CDR2 FQGNSA. V gave up 0 bases and J gave up 8 bases, with 20 bases separating them. As DNA, the CDR3 is TGTGCCAGCAGCTTAGCCCCAACAAAACAGGGTCTTAAGCAGTACTTC. Amino acid sequence: CASSLAPTKQGLKQYF.

The V gene is TRBV18, the J gene TRBJ2-2; TRBD1 aligns across 7 bases. The V and J ends lost 1 base and 3 bases, in that order; junction bases with no gene match: 2. Per the germline V gene, CDR1 is KGHSH and CDR2 is LQKENI. This CDR3 has 15 residues. The CDR3 nucleotides are TGTGCCAGCTCACCACGGCAGGGGGACACCGGGGAGCTGTTTTTT. This sequence encodes CASSPRQGDTGELFF.

The chain recombines TRBV7-9 with TRBJ2-6; tentative D call: TRBD2 (5 bases). The CDR3 contains 15 residues. Germline V gives CDR1 SEHNR, CDR2 FQNEAQ (reference sequence). Trimming left V 6 bases short and J 3 bases short, with 12 bases between. In DNA, the CDR3 is TGTGCCAGCAGTTCCCTAAGCGGTGGGGCCAACGTCCTGACTTTC. It yields the protein CASSSLSGGANVLTF. Variable domain in full (rest from reference TRBV7-9 and TRBJ2-6): DTGVSQNPRHKITKRGQNVTFRCDPISEHNRLYWYRQTLGQGPEFLTYFQNEAQLEKSRLLSDRFSAERPKGSFSTLEIQRTEQGDSAMYLCASSSLSGGANVLTFGAGSRLTVL.

This clone was picked up one time. The chain joins TRBV5-8 to TRBJ1-4; D is ambiguous. The CDR3 extends over 12 amino acids. Germline CDR1 reads SGHTS; CDR2 reads YDEGEE. Deletions cut 0 bases from V and 6 bases from J, with 3 bases between. The chain's CDR3 is CASSLVYEKLFF. For the CDR3, the DNA is TGTGCCAGCAGCTTGGTATATGAAAAACTGTTTTTT.

This clone has just one count. The chain uses TRBV7-9 and TRBJ1-1; possibly TRBD1 for D (5 bases). The CDR3 has 13 amino acids. Germline CDR1 reads SEHNR; CDR2 reads FQNEAQ (reference sequence). V lost 10 bases and J lost 0, with 12 bases in between. The CDR3 reads CATSGLLNTEAFF. DNA for the CDR3: TGTGCCACCTCGGGACTTTTGAACACTGAAGCTTTCTTT.

The CDR3 DNA follows: TGTGCCAGCAGTATCCATCCCTCAGGGTTGGGTCTTGGTTCCGGGGAGCTGTTTTTT. This gives the protein CASSIHPSGLGLGSGELFF. This sequence joins TRBV6-2 or TRBV6-3 and TRBJ2-2; tentative D call: TRBD1 (5 bases). Germline assignment: CDR1 MNHEY and CDR2 SVGEGT. The V end lost 5 bases, the J end lost 6 bases, and 28 bases lay between the germline ends. CDR3 length equals 19 residues.

V is TRBV4-1 and J is TRBJ2-7; possible D gene TRBD2, 5 bases. Trimming stripped 3 bases from V and 0 bases from J, with 6 bases between. The CDR3 runs to 13 residues. In germline, CDR1 is MGHRA, CDR2 YSYEKL. CDR3 in DNA: TGCGCCAGCAGCCAGGGGAGCTCCTACGAGCAGTACTTC. It translates to CASSQGSSYEQYF.

This chain joins TRBV9 and TRBJ2-3; the match to TRBD2 covers 11 bases. The CDR3 loop spans 16 amino acids. After removal of 0 bases from V and 6 bases from J, the junction contained 6 bases not matched to a gene. Germline CDR1 reads SGDLS; CDR2 reads YYNGEE. The CDR3 nucleotides are TGTGCCAGCAGCGTAGCAGTAGCGGGGGGGCTGGATACGCAGTATTTT. It codes for CASSVAVAGGLDTQYF.

The V gene is TRBV4-2, the J gene TRBJ1-2, with 9 bases identical to TRBD1. The CDR3 runs to 15 residues. Germline CDR1 reads LGHNA; CDR2 reads YNFKEQ. Trimming removed 2 bases from V and 3 bases from J; junction bases left unmatched: 4. DNA for the CDR3: TGTGCCAGCAGCCAAACGACAGGGGGTGACTATGGCTACACCTTC. It encodes CASSQTTGGDYGYTF.

Regarding this clone: Relative to the germline gene, one junction end is altered; a read error may explain this. The gene calls are TRBV12-3 or TRBV12-4 and TRBJ1-2; no clear D. The CDR3 runs 13 residues. CDR3: CASSLAAYYGYTF. The CDR3 DNA follows: TGTGCCAGTAGTTTAGCTGCGTACTATGGCTACACCTTC.

The chain couples TRBV13 to TRBJ1-2, with D unclear. The CDR3 runs 17 residues. The germline V and J ends were trimmed by 5 bases and 2 bases, with 21 bases remaining between them. CDR1 is PRHDT and CDR2 is FYEKMQ in the germline V gene (reference sequence). DNA of the CDR3: TGTGCCAGCAGCCCAGGACGGAGGCCTGATTCCAACTATGGCTACACCTTC. This sequence encodes CASSPGRRPDSNYGYTF.

In nucleotides, the CDR3 is TGTGCCACCAGCACCCGCAGTGGCGCGGGGAAAGAGACCCAGTACTTC. Amino acids: CATSTRSGAGKETQYF. This chain links TRBV15 with TRBJ2-5, with D maybe TRBD2 (6 bases). Germline CDR1 is LNHNV and CDR2 is YYDKDF (reference sequence). The CDR3 extends over 16 amino acids. Trimming pared 4 bases from V and 3 bases from J, leaving 18 bases between.

The chain recombines TRBV5-1 with TRBJ2-6; TRBD2 aligns across 7 bases. This CDR3 is 17 amino acids long. CDR1 is SGHRS, CDR2 YFSETQ, per germline. With 4 bases clipped from V and 0 bases from J, the junction kept 7 bases outside the gene matches. The CDR3 sequence: CASSPLAASSGANVLTF. In nucleotides, the CDR3 is TGCGCCAGCAGCCCTCTAGCGGCCTCCTCTGGGGCCAACGTCCTGACTTTC.

The chain employs TRBV6-5 and TRBJ1-2; 8 bases are shared with TRBD1. CDR1 is MNHEY and CDR2 is SVGAGI in the germline V gene. Losses at the gene ends were 8 bases for V and 4 bases for J; bases not matched to a gene: 6. This CDR3 spans 13 amino acids. CDR3 bases: TGTGCCAGCGGACAGGGCCTGGGCTATGGCTACACCTTC. Its translation is CASGQGLGYGYTF.

J is TRBJ1-1 and V is TRBV5-4; tentative D call: TRBD1 (6 bases). This CDR3 has 15 amino acids. V shed 7 bases and J shed 1 base, with 17 bases lying between them. CDR1 and CDR2 from the germline V gene are SGHNT and YYREEE (reference sequence). CDR3 coding DNA: TGTGCCAGCTATCAAGACCCGGGACAGAACACTGAAGCTTTCTTT. It translates to CASYQDPGQNTEAFF.

This clone has just one count. The V call is TRBV14, the J call TRBJ2-3; 7 nucleotides agree with TRBD1. CDR1 SGHDN and CDR2 FVKESK come from the germline V gene. The CDR3 spans 15 residues. The J segment lost 3 bases and the V segment lost 4 bases, leaving 7 bases of the junction unmatched. The chain's CDR3 is CASSLPQGSTDTQYF. The CDR3, as DNA: TGTGCCAGCAGCCTACCACAGGGGAGTACAGATACGCAGTATTTT.

This clone was seen more than once but under ten times. The chain combines TRBV5-1 with TRBJ1-2; D remains ambiguous. Trimming removed 4 bases from V and 0 bases from J, with 13 bases in between. This CDR3 is built from 15 residues. Germline CDR1 SGHRS, CDR2 YFSETQ. CDR3 DNA: TGCGCCAGCAGCACCCACACCTCCGCTAACTATGGCTACACCTTC. It translates to CASSTHTSANYGYTF.

The V and J genes are TRBV2 and TRBJ1-2; the D gene is possibly TRBD1 (6 bases). CDR3 length: 16 residues. Per the germline V gene, CDR1 is SNHLY and CDR2 is FYNNEI. The germline V and J ends were trimmed by 0 bases and 2 bases, with 13 bases remaining between them. The CDR3, as DNA: TGTGCCAGCAGTGAAGCGCTTGGGGGCCCCAACTATGGCTACACCTTC. Amino acids: CASSEALGGPNYGYTF.

V usage is TRBV5-1 and J usage is TRBJ2-3, with TRBD1 identical over 7 bases. Trimming removed 4 bases from V and 0 bases from J; junction bases left unmatched: 2. CDR1 and CDR2 (germline): SGHRS, YFSETQ. The CDR3 is 14 residues long. CDR3 DNA sequence: TGCGCCAGCAGCGGGACAGTTAGCACAGATACGCAGTATTTT. This codes for CASSGTVSTDTQYF.

This chain uses TRBV27 with TRBJ2-3; 7 bases align to TRBD1. CDR3 size: 13 residues. The V segment lost 6 bases and the J segment 8 bases; nucleotides outside the gene matches: 8. From germline, CDR1 is MNHEY and CDR2 SMNVEV (reference sequence). The CDR3 DNA follows: TGTGCCAGCAGCTGGGACAGAGACTTTACGCAGTATTTT. Its protein is CASSWDRDFTQYF.

The chain has TRBV18 and TRBJ1-1; weak D call: TRBD1 (6 bases). There are 13 residues in the CDR3. Germline V gene sequence: CDR1 KGHSH, CDR2 LQKENI. V was trimmed by 4 bases and J by 11 bases, leaving 17 bases between them. CDR3 sequence reads: CASSLAGGPRAFF. In DNA, the CDR3 is TGTGCCAGCTCACTGGCGGGGGGCCCCAGGGCTTTCTTT. The entire variable domain, with the rest obtained from reference TRBV18 and TRBJ1-1, is as follows: NAGVMQNPRHLVRRRGQEARLRCSPMKGHSHVYWYRQLPEEGLKFMVYLQKENIIDESGMPKERFSAEFPKEGPSILRIQQVVRGDSAAYFCASSLAGGPRAFFGQGTRLTVV.

CDR3 sequence: CASSVGSQGGNTEAFF. Here the CDR3 DNA reads TGTGCCAGCAGCGTAGGTTCCCAGGGGGGGAACACTGAAGCTTTCTTT. V and J are TRBV9 and TRBJ1-1; TRBD1 agrees at 7 bases. Germline trimming cut 0 bases from V and 1 base from J; bases unmatched to any gene: 6. CDR3 length: 16 amino acids. CDR1 and CDR2 from the germline V gene are SGDLS and YYNGEE.